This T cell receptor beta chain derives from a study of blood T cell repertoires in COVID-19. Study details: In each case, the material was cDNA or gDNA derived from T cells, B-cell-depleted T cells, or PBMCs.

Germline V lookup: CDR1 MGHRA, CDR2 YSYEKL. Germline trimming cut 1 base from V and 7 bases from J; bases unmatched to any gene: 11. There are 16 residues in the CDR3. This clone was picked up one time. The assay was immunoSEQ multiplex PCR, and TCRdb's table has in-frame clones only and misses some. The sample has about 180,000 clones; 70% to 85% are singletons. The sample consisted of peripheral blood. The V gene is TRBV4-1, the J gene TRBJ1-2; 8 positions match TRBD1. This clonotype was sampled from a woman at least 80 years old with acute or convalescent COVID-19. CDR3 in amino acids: CASSQGQGLDFGGYTF. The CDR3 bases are TGCGCCAGCAGCCAAGGACAGGGGCTCGATTTCGGTGGCTACACCTTC.